This TCR beta chain was sequenced during a study of shared clonotypes between healthy human individuals (dated by TCRdb to 2019 to 2021). About the full investigation: Three men and two women, aged 18 to 49 years, made up the cohort. Per donor, three plates each were used for CD4 naive and CD4 memory, two for CD8 naive, and one for CD8 memory. Each donor's leukapheresis produced roughly between about 0.85 and 10 billion PBMCs. To estimate repertoire size and how much clonotype sharing occurs between individuals, the study deeply sequenced the blood TCR repertoires of roughly 5 healthy adults. Different laboratories and diverse techniques were used to prepare libraries and sequence TCR repertoires, to increase sequencing depth and limit assay-specific biases. The paper's findings and limits, for the study overall: Estimated clonotype richness was generally larger for naive than for memory subsets. Approximately 5% of naive CD4, roughly 3.5% of naive CD8, 2.3% of memory CD4, and about 0.4% of memory CD8 clonotypes were shared across a few donors. Because the study included only a small number of donors, the genetic and exposure-history diversity represented was limited. Based on pairwise subsampling, the degree of clonotype sharing among donors was expected to be affected by sequencing depth. Clonotypes shared by all four sorted-subset donors showed higher generation probabilities than non-shared clonotypes. Rarefaction of sorted-subset datasets indicated incomplete sequencing despite the large sequencing depth. Only blood was sampled, and tissue TCR repertoires likely differ from those in blood.

Using the deep immunoSEQ assay, multiplex PCR amplified TCR CDR3 regions from genomic DNA. Extracted genomic DNA from each cell subset was distributed evenly across all wells of several immunoSEQ 96-well plates, and each plate was treated as a replicate. For sorted subsets, each replicate PCR was loaded with 150 to 250 ng genomic DNA, equivalent to roughly 30,000 T cell genomes. Purified libraries were quantified with a Qubit 3.0 fluorometer, sized on a Bioanalyzer 2100, and re-quantified with the KAPA Library Quantification kit. Each immunoSEQ 96-well plate was sequenced on its own single-read 150-cycle Illumina NextSeq 550 flow cell. Per the authors' processing: Because only junctional sequences without quality scores were contained in the immunoSEQ output, filtering matching that applied to full-length reads could not be performed. Sequences were annotated with PyIR, a Python wrapper for IgBLAST v1.9, using IMGT germline references to assign V/J genes and CDR3. Reads with weak V/J assignments (E-value above 1e-6), missing CDR3, stop codons, out-of-frame junctions, or ambiguous translated residues were removed. A V3J clonotype was defined by an identical inferred V gene, J gene, and CDR3 amino acid sequence. Percentage overlap between repertoires was calculated by dividing the number of shared unique clonotypes by the size of the smaller repertoire. Three approaches were used to assess repertoire richness: RTK rarefaction, the Chao1 estimator, and Recon v2.1 estimates of unobserved clonotypes. OLGA was used to compute generation probabilities for all TCRbeta clonotypes that the gDNA method yielded from a few donors. TCRdb re-hosts the immuneACCESS table, in-frame sequences only. Its copies lack some clones; in the studies checked, an unresolved V gene accounts for under half of them, and the cause for the rest is not known. V and J calls plus clone size are reproduced from that table; the DNA served to infer D and trimming. The sample includes about 2.4 million clones, with over 85% observed a single time. The top ten clones comprise about 0.13% of the sample.

Donors were healthy HIV-negative adults with no recently reported acute infections or vaccinations. Every donor was a Caucasian adult residing in Nashville, Tennessee, USA. CD4+ T cells were enriched by magnetic negative selection, after which naive cells were positively selected on CD45RA and the negative fraction was taken as the memory subset. After blood collection by leukapheresis, PBMCs were isolated using Ficoll-Histopaque density gradient centrifugation and then cryopreserved in the vapor phase of liquid nitrogen. Purity and quantity of every magnetically sorted T cell population were checked by analytical flow cytometry. Genomic DNA was isolated from each sorted fraction and quantified by UV absorbance on a Nanodrop 2000c. As encoded in the germline V gene (reference sequence), CDR1 is LNHDA while CDR2 is SQIVND. Compared with germline, V lacks 4 bases and J lacks 4 bases; bases without a gene match: 8. The CDR3 goes from the cysteine to the phenylalanine over 15 residues. The sequence is cut down to CDR3 DNA, 45 bases in frame from base 1.

As for this clone: It lacks a known antigen. The record has no base qualities; no much larger clone is one base away.

This chain is built from TRBV19 and TRBJ2-5; TRBD1 matches 8 bases in the middle. The TCR comes from a young man in good health. The material sequenced was naive CD4+ T cells sorted from blood. The sample's cell subset or site, from its label and the paper: CD45RA+ positively selected. The CDR3 in this case is CASSKGSGGPETQYF. The DNA reads as follows: TGTGCCAGTAGTAAGGGCTCAGGGGGCCCAGAGACCCAGTACTTC.